This T cell receptor beta chain was captured in a study of cytomegalovirus exposure and HLA in healthy donors. Germline CDR1 reads SGHRS; CDR2 reads YFSETQ. V lost 5 bases and J 4 bases, leaving 14 bases between the germline ends. The CDR3 length is 14 residues. The PCR used 60 Vbeta and 13 Jbeta primers. TCRdb's copy holds only in-frame clones and misses some; the assay was immunoSEQ multiplex PCR. The table lists about 39,000 clones. The receptor was derived from a woman in her thirties in good health and CMV-seropositive. What was sequenced was PBMCs. V gene TRBV5-1 combines with J gene TRBJ2-3; weak D call: TRBD2 (5 bases). CDR3 sequence: CASSPGERADTQYF. The CDR3 DNA is TGCGCCAGCAGTCCCGGGGAGCGCGCAGATACGCAGTATTTT.